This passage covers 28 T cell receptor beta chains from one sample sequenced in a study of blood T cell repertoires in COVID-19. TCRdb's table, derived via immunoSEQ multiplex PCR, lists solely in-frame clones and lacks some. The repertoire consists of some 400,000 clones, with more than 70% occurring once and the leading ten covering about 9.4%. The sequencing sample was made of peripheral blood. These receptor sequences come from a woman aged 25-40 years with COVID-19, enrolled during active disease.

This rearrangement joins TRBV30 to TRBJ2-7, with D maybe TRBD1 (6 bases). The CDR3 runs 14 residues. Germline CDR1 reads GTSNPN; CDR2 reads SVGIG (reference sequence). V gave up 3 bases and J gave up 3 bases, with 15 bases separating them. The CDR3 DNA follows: TGTGCCTGGAGCCTAGGAAAAGGGGGCTACGAGCAGTACTTC. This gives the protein CAWSLGKGGYEQYF.

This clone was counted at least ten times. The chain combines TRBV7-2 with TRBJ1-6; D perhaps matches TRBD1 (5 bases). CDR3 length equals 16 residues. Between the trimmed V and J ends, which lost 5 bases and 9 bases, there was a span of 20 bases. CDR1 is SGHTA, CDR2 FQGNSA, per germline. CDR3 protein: CASSRGGGPGGSPLHF. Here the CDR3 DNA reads TGTGCCAGCAGCCGCGGAGGAGGACCCGGGGGTTCACCCCTCCACTTT.

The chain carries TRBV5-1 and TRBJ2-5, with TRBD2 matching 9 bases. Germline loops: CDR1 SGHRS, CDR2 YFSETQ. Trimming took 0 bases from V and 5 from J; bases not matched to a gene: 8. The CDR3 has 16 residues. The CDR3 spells CASSLASLAGVETQYF. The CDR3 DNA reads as TGCGCCAGCAGCTTGGCCTCTTTAGCGGGAGTTGAGACCCAGTACTTC.

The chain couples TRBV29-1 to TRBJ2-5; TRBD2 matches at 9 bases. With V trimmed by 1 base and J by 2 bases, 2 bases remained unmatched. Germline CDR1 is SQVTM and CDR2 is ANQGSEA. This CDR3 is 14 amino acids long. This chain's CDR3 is CSVEVTSGQETQYF. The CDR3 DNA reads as TGCAGCGTTGAAGTGACTAGCGGACAAGAGACCCAGTACTTC.

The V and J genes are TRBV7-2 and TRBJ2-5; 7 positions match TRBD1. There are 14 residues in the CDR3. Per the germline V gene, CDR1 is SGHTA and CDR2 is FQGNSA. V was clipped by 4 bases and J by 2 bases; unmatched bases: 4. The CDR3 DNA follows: TGTGCCAGCAGCTCCACAGGGGTTCAAGAGACCCAGTACTTC. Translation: CASSSTGVQETQYF.

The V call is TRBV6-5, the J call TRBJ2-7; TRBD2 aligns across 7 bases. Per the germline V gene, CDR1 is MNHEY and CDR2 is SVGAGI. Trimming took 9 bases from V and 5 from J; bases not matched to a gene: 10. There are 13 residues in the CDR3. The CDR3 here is CASWGAGSHEQYF. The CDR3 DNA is TGTGCCAGTTGGGGAGCGGGATCCCACGAGCAGTACTTC.

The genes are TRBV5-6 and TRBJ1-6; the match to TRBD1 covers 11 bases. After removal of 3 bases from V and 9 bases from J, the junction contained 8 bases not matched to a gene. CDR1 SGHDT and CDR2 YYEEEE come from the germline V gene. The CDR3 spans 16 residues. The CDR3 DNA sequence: TGTGCCAGCAGCTCCCTCGGACAGGGGGCAGGTTCACCCCTCCACTTT. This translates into CASSSLGQGAGSPLHF. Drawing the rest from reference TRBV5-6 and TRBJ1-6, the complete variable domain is DAGVTQSPTHLIKTRGQQVTLRCSPKSGHDTVSWYQQALGQGPQFIFQYYEEEERQRGNFPDRFSGHQFPNYSSELNVNALLLGDSALYLCASSSLGQGAGSPLHFGNGTRLTVT.

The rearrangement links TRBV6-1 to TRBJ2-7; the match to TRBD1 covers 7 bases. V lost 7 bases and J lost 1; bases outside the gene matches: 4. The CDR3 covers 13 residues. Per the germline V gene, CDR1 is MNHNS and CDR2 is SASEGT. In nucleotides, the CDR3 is TGTGCCAGCAAACCGGGACAGTCCTACGAGCAGTACTTC. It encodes CASKPGQSYEQYF.

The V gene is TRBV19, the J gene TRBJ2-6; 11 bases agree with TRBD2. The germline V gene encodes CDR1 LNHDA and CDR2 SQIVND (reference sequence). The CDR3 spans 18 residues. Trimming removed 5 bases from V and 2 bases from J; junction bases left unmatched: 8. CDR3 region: CASSPRTSGSTGANVLTF. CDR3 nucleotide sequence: TGTGCCAGTAGTCCAAGAACTAGCGGGAGTACTGGGGCCAACGTCCTGACTTTC. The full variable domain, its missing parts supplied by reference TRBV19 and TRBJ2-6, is DGGITQSPKYLFRKEGQNVTLSCEQNLNHDAMYWYRQDPGQGLRLIYYSQIVNDFQKGDIAEGYSVSREKKESFPLTVTSAQKNPTAFYLCASSPRTSGSTGANVLTFGAGSRLTVL.

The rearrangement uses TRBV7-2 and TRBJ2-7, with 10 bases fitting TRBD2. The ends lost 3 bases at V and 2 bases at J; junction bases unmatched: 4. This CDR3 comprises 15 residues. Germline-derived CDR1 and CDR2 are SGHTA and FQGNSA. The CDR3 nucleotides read TGTGCCAGCAGCTTGCCACTAGCGGGAACCTACGAGCAGTACTTC. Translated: CASSLPLAGTYEQYF.

The CDR3 DNA sequence: TGCGCCAGCAGCCAAGGGACGCAGGGATTTCGCCACGAGCAGTACTTC. It translates to CASSQGTQGFRHEQYF. The chain combines TRBV4-3 with TRBJ2-7; a possible D gene is TRBD1 (5 bases). CDR3 length: 16 residues. Germline loops: CDR1 LGHNA, CDR2 YSLEER. Trimming cost V 1 base and J 5 bases, with 18 bases left between them.

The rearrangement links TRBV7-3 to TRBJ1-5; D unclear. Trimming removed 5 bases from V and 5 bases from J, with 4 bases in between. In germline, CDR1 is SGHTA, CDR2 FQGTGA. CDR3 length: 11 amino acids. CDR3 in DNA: TGTGCCAGCAGCGCGGATCAGCCCCAGCATTTT. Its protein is CASSADQPQHF. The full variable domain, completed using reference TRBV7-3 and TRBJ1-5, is GAGVSQTPSNKVTEKGKYVELRCDPISGHTALYWYRQSLGQGPEFLIYFQGTGAADDSGLPNDRFFAVRPEGSVSTLKIQRTERGDSAVYLCASSADQPQHFGDGTRLSIL.

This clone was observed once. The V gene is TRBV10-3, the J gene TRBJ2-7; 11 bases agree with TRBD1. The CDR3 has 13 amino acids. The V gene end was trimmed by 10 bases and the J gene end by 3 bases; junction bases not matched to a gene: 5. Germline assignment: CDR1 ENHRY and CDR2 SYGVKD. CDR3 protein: CATLGTGGYEQYF. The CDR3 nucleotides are TGTGCCACCCTAGGGACAGGGGGCTACGAGCAGTACTTC.

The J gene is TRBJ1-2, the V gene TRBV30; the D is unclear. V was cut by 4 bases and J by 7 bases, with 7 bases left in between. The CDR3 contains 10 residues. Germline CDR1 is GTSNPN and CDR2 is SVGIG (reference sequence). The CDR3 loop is CAWIGPGYTF. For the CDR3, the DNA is TGTGCCTGGATTGGCCCTGGCTACACCTTC.

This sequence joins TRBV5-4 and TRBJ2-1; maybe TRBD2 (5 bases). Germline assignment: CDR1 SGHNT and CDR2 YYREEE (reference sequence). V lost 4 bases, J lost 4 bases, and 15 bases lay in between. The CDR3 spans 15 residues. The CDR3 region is CASSPVLGEYNEQFF. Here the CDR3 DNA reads TGTGCCAGCAGCCCGGTACTAGGAGAGTACAATGAGCAGTTCTTC.

The CDR3, as DNA: TGTGCCAGCAGTACTTACGGGACACCTTCCTACGAGCAGTACTTC. It translates to CASSTYGTPSYEQYF. V usage is TRBV28 and J usage is TRBJ2-7, with D tentatively TRBD1 (6 bases). The germline V and J ends were trimmed by 5 bases and 1 base, with 15 bases remaining between them. Germline V lookup: CDR1 MDHEN, CDR2 SYDVKM. The CDR3 loop spans 15 amino acids.

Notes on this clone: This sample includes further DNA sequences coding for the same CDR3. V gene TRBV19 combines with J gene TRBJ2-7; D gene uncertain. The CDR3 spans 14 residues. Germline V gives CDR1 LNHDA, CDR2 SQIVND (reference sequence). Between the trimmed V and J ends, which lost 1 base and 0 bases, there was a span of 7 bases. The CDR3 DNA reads TGTGCCAGTAGTATAGGTGGCCTCTCCTACGAGCAGTACTTC. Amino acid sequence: CASSIGGLSYEQYF.

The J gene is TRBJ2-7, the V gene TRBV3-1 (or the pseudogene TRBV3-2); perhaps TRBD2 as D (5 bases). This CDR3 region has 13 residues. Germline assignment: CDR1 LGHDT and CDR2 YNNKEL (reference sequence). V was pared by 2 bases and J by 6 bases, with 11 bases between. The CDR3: CASSQKLVVEQYF. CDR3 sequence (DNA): TGTGCCAGCAGCCAAAAACTAGTTGTCGAGCAGTACTTC.

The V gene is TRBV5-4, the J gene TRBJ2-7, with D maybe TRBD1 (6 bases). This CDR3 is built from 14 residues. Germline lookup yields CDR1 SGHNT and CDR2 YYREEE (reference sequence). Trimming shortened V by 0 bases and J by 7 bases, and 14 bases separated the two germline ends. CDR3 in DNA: TGTGCCAGCAGCTTGGGCAACAGGGTAGGTGAGCAGTACTTC. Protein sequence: CASSLGNRVGEQYF.

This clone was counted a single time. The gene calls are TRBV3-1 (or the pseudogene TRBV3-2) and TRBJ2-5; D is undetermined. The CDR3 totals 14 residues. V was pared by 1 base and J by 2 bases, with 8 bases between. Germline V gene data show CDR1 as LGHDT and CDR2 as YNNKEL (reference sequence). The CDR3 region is CASSQVQTQETQYF. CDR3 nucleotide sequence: TGTGCCAGCAGCCAAGTCCAGACTCAAGAGACCCAGTACTTC.

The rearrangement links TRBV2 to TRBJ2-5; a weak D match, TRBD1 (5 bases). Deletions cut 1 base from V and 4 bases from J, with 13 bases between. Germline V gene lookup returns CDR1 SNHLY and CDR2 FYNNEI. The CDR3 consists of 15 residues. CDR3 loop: CASSEVLGRGETQYF. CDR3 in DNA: TGTGCCAGCAGTGAAGTCTTGGGTAGGGGAGAGACCCAGTACTTC.

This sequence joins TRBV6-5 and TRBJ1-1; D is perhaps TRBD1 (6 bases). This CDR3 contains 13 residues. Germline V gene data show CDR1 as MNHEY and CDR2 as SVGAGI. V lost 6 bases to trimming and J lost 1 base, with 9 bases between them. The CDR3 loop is CASRGHPNTEAFF. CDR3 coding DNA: TGTGCCAGCAGGGGACACCCGAACACTGAAGCTTTCTTT.

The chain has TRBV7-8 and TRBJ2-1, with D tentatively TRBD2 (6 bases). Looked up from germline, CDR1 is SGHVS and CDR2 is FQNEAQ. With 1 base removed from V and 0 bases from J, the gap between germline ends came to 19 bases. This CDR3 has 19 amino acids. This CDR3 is CASSLESGGGTSSYNEQFF. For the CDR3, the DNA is TGTGCCAGCAGCTTAGAGTCGGGTGGCGGGACGAGCTCCTACAATGAGCAGTTCTTC.

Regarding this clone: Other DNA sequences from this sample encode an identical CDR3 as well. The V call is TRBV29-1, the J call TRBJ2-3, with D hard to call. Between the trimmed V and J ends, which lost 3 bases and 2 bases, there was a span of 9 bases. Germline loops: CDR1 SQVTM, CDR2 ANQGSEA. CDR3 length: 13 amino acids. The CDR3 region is CSVDPGITDTQYF. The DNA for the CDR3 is TGCAGCGTTGACCCAGGAATCACAGATACGCAGTATTTT.

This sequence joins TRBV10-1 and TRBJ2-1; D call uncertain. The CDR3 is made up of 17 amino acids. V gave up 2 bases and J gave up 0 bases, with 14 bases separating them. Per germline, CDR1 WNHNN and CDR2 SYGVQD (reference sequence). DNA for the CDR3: TGCGCCAGCAGTGAGGACCGCGGCCCCAGCTCCTACAATGAGCAGTTCTTC. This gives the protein CASSEDRGPSSYNEQFF.

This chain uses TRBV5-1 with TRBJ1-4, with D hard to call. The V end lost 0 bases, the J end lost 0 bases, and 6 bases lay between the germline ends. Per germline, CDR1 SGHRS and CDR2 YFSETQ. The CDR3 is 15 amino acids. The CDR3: CASSLGASTNEKLFF. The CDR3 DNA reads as TGCGCCAGCAGCTTGGGGGCTTCAACTAATGAAAAACTGTTTTTT.

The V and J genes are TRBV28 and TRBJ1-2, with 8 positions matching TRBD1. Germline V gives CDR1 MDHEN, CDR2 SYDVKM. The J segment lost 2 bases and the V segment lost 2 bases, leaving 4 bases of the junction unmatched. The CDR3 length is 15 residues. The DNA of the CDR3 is TGTGCCAGCAGTTTAACGGGACAGGTGAACTATGGCTACACCTTC. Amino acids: CASSLTGQVNYGYTF.

CDR3 DNA: TGTGCCAGTAGTGGACTAGCGCGGGAGAGGAATGAGCAGTTCTTC. The encoded protein is CASSGLARERNEQFF. This chain joins TRBV19 and TRBJ2-1; TRBD2 matches 9 bases. The V segment lost 5 bases and the J segment 7 bases; nucleotides outside the gene matches: 9. CDR1 is LNHDA and CDR2 is SQIVND in the germline V gene (reference sequence). The CDR3 spans 15 residues.